What follows are 18 T cell receptor beta chains derived from one specimen sequenced in a study of beta chain features in type 1 diabetes. Study-level results: Among all four CD4+ subsets, Type 1 diabetes patients had TCRB CDR3s that were moderately but significantly shorter.

What was sequenced were expressed TCRB transcripts, since all of the isolated RNA had been reverse transcribed. Produced via immunoSEQ multiplex PCR; TCRdb's table is partial and in-frame only. The data contain around 360,000 clones, roughly an eighth of them singletons. These receptors lack a known antigen. Sequencing used naive CD4+ T cells from blood. The receptors come from a young woman with type 1 diabetes.

There are a few counts of this clone. The chain recombines TRBV2 with TRBJ2-2; no firm D call. Germline lookup yields CDR1 SNHLY and CDR2 FYNNEI. Deletions cut 3 bases from V and 6 bases from J, with 8 bases between. The CDR3 sequence is 13 residues long. CDR3 bases: TGTGCCAGCAGTGATTTTAGTGCCGGGGAGCTGTTTTTT. Translating gives CASSDFSAGELFF.

This clone was counted a few times. This chain uses TRBV28 with TRBJ2-7, with D perhaps TRBD2 (6 bases). Germline V gives CDR1 MDHEN, CDR2 SYDVKM. V lost 8 bases and J 3 bases, leaving 35 bases between the germline ends. The CDR3 sequence is 20 residues long. DNA for the CDR3: TGTGCCAGCGGTCCCGGGTTACGGGACTTCCTTCCACGGCGGGGCTACGAGCAGTACTTC. Residues: CASGPGLRDFLPRRGYEQYF.

This clone occurred a few times. The chain employs TRBV2 and TRBJ2-5; 12 bases line up with TRBD2. This CDR3 spans 16 amino acids. The V gene's germline CDR1 is SNHLY and CDR2 FYNNEI. J gave up 3 bases and V 3 bases, and 5 bases lay outside the gene matches. In DNA form, the CDR3 reads TGTGCCAGCAGTGATTCGGCTAGCGGGGGGGAAGAGACCCAGTACTTC. Encoded protein: CASSDSASGGEETQYF.

The V gene is TRBV30, the J gene TRBJ1-5, with 7 bases matching TRBD1. Germline CDR1 reads GTSNPN; CDR2 reads SVGIG (reference sequence). V trimming: 1 base; J trimming: 5 bases; junction bases outside the gene matches: 2. This CDR3 region has 13 residues. The CDR3 loop is CAWSDRGDQPQHF. In DNA form, the CDR3 reads TGTGCCTGGAGTGACAGGGGTGATCAGCCCCAGCATTTT.

In this sample, this clone turned up a few times. The V gene is TRBV27, the J gene TRBJ1-1; D is undetermined. Germline V CDR1 and CDR2: MNHEY, SMNVEV (reference sequence). The CDR3 contains 10 residues. The germline V and J ends were trimmed by 7 bases and 5 bases, with 5 bases remaining between them. CDR3 sequence reads: CASTRTEAFF. In nucleotides, the CDR3 is TGTGCCAGCACCCGGACTGAAGCTTTCTTT.

This clone was counted between two and nine times. The chain couples TRBV5-1 to TRBJ2-6; tentative D call: TRBD1 (5 bases). The CDR3 spans 15 residues. The germline V gene has CDR1 SGHRS and CDR2 YFSETQ. Trimming removed 4 bases from V and 1 base from J, with 9 bases in between. CDR3 in amino acids: CASSPGHSGANVLTF. CDR3 in DNA: TGCGCCAGCAGCCCTGGACATTCTGGGGCCAACGTCCTGACTTTC.

The J gene is TRBJ2-5, the V gene TRBV4-1; 9 bases agree with TRBD2. The CDR3 loop spans 18 amino acids. V lost 0 bases, J lost 4 bases, and 12 bases stayed unmatched. Germline CDR1 and CDR2: MGHRA and YSYEKL. CDR3 in DNA: TGCGCCAGCAGCCAAGATAGTGAAGCGGGGGGAGGTAGAGAGACCCAGTACTTC. Residues: CASSQDSEAGGGRETQYF.

The chain uses TRBV2 and TRBJ2-1; D perhaps matches TRBD2 (5 bases). The germline gives CDR1 SNHLY, CDR2 FYNNEI. The V gene lost 8 bases and the J gene lost 4 bases, with 12 bases spanning the gap. CDR3 length: 13 amino acids. CDR3 sequence reads: CASRVSGYNEQFF. The CDR3 DNA reads TGTGCCAGCCGGGTGAGCGGTTACAATGAGCAGTTCTTC.

The chain uses TRBV14 and TRBJ2-5; no definite D call. The V end lost 0 bases, the J end lost 7 bases, and 18 bases lay between the germline ends. This CDR3 is 16 amino acids long. Looked up from germline, CDR1 is SGHDN and CDR2 is FVKESK. CDR3 nucleotide sequence: TGTGCCAGCAGCCAAGATTCATACGGGTCCGCTTGGACCCAGTACTTC. Its translation is CASSQDSYGSAWTQYF.

This clone came up a few times. The rearrangement joins TRBV6-5 to TRBJ2-5, with D tentatively TRBD2 (6 bases). The germline gives CDR1 MNHEY, CDR2 SVGAGI. The CDR3 has 13 residues. V lost 6 bases, J lost 1 base, and 9 bases lay in between. CDR3 in DNA: TGTGCCAGCAGCCCGGGACTCCAAGAGACCCAGTACTTC. This codes for CASSPGLQETQYF.

The rearrangement links TRBV13 to TRBJ1-2; possibly TRBD1 for D (6 bases). Trimming took 8 bases from V and 0 from J, leaving 10 bases between them. The CDR3 loop spans 13 amino acids. Per germline, CDR1 PRHDT and CDR2 FYEKMQ (reference sequence). The CDR3 DNA follows: TGTGCCAGCGACAGGACGGCTAACTATGGCTACACCTTC. The encoded protein is CASDRTANYGYTF.

In its sample, this clone was seen a few times. In nucleotides, the CDR3 is TGTGCCAGCAGTACCCCGAGACAGGTAGCTGGGGCCAACGTCCTGACTTTC. This sequence encodes CASSTPRQVAGANVLTF. The genes are TRBV28 and TRBJ2-6; D possibly corresponds to TRBD1 (6 bases). The V end was cut by 5 bases, the J end by 2 bases, with 16 bases between. The CDR3 length is 17 residues. CDR1 and CDR2 (germline): MDHEN, SYDVKM.

There are a few counts of this clone. The same CDR3 is also encoded by other DNA sequences in this sample. The chain joins TRBV5-1 to TRBJ2-7; weak D call: TRBD1 (6 bases). V was clipped by 0 bases and J by 3 bases, with 10 bases between them. From germline, CDR1 is SGHRS and CDR2 YFSETQ. The CDR3 is 14 amino acids. CDR3 sequence reads: CASSLGQGIYEQYF. As DNA, the CDR3 is TGCGCCAGCAGCTTGGGGCAGGGGATCTACGAGCAGTACTTC.

CDR3 DNA: TGTGCCAGCCAGGGGAGTCGGTGGAACACTGAAGCTTTCTTT. Protein sequence: CASQGSRWNTEAFF. The genes are TRBV7-2 and TRBJ1-1, with D perhaps matching TRBD1 (6 bases). The CDR3 is made up of 14 amino acids. V lost 8 bases to trimming and J lost 1 base, with 14 bases between them. Germline V CDR1 and CDR2: SGHTA, FQGNSA.

This clone was recorded a few times. The gene calls are TRBV2 and TRBJ1-1; D remains unclear. Germline V lookup: CDR1 SNHLY, CDR2 FYNNEI. This CDR3 has 11 residues. The V gene lost 4 bases and the J gene lost 9 bases, with 9 bases spanning the gap. Here the CDR3 reads CASSAVGKAFF. The CDR3 DNA is TGTGCCAGCAGTGCGGTCGGGAAAGCTTTCTTT.

The chain employs TRBV6-6 and TRBJ2-3, with no clear D. The CDR3 totals 12 residues. CDR1 is MNHNY and CDR2 is SVGAGI in the germline V gene (reference sequence). V lost 6 bases to trimming and J lost 5 bases, with 9 bases between them. The CDR3: CASSIGVDTQYF. The CDR3 region has the DNA TGTGCCAGCAGCATAGGAGTAGATACGCAGTATTTT.

V is TRBV27 and J is TRBJ1-1, with 7 bases identical to TRBD1. CDR3 size: 14 residues. V dropped 3 bases and J dropped 5; count of bases not matched to a gene: 6. Germline V gene sequence: CDR1 MNHEY, CDR2 SMNVEV (reference sequence). CDR3 nucleotides: TGTGCCAGCAGTTTGGTCAGGGGGAAGACTGAAGCTTTCTTT. It yields the protein CASSLVRGKTEAFF.

The rearrangement links TRBV4-3 to TRBJ1-1, with 9 bases fitting TRBD1. Germline V gene data show CDR1 as LGHNA and CDR2 as YSLEER. V was pared by 1 base and J by 6 bases, with 6 bases of the junction left unmatched. The CDR3 has 15 residues. CDR3 loop: CASSQVQGANPEAFF. DNA for the CDR3: TGCGCCAGCAGCCAAGTACAGGGGGCGAATCCTGAAGCTTTCTTT.